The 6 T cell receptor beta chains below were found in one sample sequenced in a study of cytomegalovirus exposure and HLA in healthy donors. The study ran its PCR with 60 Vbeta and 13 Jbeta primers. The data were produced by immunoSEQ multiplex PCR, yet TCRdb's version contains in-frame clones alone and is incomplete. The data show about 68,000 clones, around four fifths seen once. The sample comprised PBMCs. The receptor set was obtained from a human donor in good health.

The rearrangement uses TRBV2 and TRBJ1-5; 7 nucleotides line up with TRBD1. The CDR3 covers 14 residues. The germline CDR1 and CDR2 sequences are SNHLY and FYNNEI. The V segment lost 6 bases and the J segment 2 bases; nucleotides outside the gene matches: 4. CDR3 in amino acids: CASSAGGGNQPQHF. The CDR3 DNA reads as TGTGCCAGCAGCGCAGGGGGAGGCAATCAGCCCCAGCATTTT.

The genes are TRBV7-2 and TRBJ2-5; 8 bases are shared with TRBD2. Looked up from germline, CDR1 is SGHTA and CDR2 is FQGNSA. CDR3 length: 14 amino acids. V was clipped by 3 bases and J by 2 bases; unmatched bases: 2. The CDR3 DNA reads TGTGCCAGCAGCTTGGGACTAGAACAAGAGACCCAGTACTTC. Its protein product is CASSLGLEQETQYF.

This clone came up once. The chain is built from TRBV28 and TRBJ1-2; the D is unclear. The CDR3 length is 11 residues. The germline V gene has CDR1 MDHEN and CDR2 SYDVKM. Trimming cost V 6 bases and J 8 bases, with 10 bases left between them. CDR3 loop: CASSSSLGYTF. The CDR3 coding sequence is TGTGCCAGCAGCTCCTCGTTGGGCTACACCTTC.

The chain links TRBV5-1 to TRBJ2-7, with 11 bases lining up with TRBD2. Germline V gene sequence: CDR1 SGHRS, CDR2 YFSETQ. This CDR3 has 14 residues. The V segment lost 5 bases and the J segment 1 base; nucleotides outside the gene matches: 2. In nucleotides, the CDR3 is TGCGCCAGCAGATTAGCGGGGGGGTCCTACGAGCAGTACTTC. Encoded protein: CASRLAGGSYEQYF.

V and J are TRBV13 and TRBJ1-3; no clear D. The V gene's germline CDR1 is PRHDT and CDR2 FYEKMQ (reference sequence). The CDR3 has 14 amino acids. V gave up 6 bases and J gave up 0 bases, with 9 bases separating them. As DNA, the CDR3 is TGTGCCAGCAGATACTTAAGCTCTGGAAACACCATATATTTT. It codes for CASRYLSSGNTIYF.

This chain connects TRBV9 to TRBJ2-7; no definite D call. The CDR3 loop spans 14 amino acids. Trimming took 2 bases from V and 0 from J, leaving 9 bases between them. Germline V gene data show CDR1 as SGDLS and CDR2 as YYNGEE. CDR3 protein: CASSVGSDSYEQYF. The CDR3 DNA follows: TGTGCCAGCAGCGTCGGTAGTGACTCCTACGAGCAGTACTTC.